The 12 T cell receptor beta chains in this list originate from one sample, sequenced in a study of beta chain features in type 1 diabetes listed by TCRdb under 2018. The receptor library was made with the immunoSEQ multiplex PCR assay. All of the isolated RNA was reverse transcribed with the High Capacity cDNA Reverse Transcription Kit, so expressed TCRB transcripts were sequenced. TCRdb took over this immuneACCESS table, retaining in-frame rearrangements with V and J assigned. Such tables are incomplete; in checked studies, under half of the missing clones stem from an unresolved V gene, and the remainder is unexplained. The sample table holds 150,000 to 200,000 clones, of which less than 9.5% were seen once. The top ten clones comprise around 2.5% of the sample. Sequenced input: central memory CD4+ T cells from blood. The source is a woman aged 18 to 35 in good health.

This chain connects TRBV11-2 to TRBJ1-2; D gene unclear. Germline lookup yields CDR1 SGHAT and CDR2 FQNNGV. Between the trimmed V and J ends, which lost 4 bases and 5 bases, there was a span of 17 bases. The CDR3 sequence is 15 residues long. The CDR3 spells CASSSRGSLGYGYTF. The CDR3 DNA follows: TGTGCCAGCAGCTCCCGTGGGAGTCTGGGGTATGGCTACACCTTC.

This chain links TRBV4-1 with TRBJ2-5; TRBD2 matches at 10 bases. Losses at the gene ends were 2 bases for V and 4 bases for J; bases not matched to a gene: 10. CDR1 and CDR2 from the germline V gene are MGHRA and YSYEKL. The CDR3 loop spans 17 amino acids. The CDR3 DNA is TGCGCCAGCAGCCAACGACCTAGCGGGGGTACCGGAGAGACCCAGTACTTC. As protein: CASSQRPSGGTGETQYF.

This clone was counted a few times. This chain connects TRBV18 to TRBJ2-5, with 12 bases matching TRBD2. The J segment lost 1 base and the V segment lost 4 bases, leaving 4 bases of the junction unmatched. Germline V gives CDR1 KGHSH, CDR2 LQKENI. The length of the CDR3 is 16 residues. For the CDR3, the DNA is TGTGCCAGCTCACTTGGACTAGCGGGGATCCAAGAGACCCAGTACTTC. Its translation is CASSLGLAGIQETQYF.

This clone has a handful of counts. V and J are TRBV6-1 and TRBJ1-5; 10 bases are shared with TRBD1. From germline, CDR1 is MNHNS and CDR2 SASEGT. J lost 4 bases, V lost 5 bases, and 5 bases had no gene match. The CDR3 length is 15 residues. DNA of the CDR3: TGTGCCAGCAGTTGGGACAGGGGAGGAAATCAGCCCCAGCATTTT. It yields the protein CASSWDRGGNQPQHF.

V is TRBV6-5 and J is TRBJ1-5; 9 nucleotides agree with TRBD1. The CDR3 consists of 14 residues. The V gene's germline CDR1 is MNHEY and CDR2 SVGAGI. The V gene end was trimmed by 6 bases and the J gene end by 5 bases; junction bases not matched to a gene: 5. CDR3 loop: CASSRQGEHQPQHF. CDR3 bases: TGTGCCAGCAGCCGACAGGGGGAACATCAGCCCCAGCATTTT.

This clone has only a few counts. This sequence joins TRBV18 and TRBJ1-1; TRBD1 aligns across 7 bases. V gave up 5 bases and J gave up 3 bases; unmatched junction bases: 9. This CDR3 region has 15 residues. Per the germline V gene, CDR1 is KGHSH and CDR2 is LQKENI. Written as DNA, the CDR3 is TGTGCCAGCTCAGTCAGCAGGGGGTCGGACACTGAAGCTTTCTTT. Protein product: CASSVSRGSDTEAFF.

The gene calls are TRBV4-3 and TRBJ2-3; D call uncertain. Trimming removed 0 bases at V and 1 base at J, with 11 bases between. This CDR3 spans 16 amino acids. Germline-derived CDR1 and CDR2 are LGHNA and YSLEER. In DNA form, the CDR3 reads TGCGCCAGCAGCCAAGATATCACAGAGCGCACAGATACGCAGTATTTT. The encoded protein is CASSQDITERTDTQYF.

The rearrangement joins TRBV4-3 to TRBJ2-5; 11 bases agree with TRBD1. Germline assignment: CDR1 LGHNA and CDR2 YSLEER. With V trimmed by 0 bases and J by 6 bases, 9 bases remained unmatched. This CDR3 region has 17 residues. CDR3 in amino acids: CASSQDIGTGGLQTQYF. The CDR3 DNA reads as TGCGCCAGCAGCCAAGATATTGGGACAGGGGGGTTACAGACCCAGTACTTC.

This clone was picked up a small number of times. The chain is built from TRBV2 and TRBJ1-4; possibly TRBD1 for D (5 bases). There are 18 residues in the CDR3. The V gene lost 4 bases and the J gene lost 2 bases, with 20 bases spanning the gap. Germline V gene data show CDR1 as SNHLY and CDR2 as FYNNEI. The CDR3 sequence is CASSARSGRLITNEKLFF. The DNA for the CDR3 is TGTGCCAGCAGTGCGAGATCAGGGCGGTTGATCACTAATGAAAAACTGTTTTTT.

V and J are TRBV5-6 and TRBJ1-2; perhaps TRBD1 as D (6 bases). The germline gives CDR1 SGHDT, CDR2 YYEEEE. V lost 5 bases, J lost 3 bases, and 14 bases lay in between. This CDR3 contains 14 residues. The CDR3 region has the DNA TGTGCCAGCAGTATTCCACAGGGATACTATGGCTACACCTTC. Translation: CASSIPQGYYGYTF.

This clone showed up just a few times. Here the CDR3 reads CASSQGFPGQGTYNEQFF. CDR3 bases: TGTGCCAGCAGCCAAGGGTTCCCGGGACAGGGGACCTACAATGAGCAGTTCTTC. V gene TRBV4-2 combines with J gene TRBJ2-1; 10 bases line up with TRBD1. J lost 2 bases, V lost 1 base, and 8 bases had no gene match. The CDR3 consists of 18 residues. Germline CDR1 reads LGHNA; CDR2 reads YNFKEQ.

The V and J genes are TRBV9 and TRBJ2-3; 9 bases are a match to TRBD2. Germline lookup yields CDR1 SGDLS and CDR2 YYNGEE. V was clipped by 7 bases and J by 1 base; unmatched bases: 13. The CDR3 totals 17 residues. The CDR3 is CASAGSGRTPRTDTQYF. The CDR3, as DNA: TGTGCCAGCGCTGGCAGCGGGAGGACCCCCCGCACAGATACGCAGTATTTT.